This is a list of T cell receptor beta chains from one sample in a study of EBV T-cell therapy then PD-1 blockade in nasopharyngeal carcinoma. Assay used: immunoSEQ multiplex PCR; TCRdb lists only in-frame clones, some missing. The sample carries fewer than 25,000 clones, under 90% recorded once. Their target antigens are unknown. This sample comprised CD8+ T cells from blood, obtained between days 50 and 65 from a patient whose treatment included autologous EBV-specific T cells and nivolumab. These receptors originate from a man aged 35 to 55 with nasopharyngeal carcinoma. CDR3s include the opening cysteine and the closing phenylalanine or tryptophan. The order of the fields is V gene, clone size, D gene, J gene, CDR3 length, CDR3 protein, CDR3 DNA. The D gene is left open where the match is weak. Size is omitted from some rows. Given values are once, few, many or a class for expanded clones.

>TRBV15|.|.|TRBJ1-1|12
CATSGVNTEAFF
TGTGCCACCTCCGGGGTGAACACTGAAGCTTTCTTT
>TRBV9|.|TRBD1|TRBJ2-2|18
CASSPRTGGGLNTGELFF
TGTGCCAGCAGCCCGCGGACAGGGGGTGGCCTTAACACCGGGGAGCTGTTTTTT
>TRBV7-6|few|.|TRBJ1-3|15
CASSSMTVNGNTIYF
TGTGCCAGCAGCTCAATGACAGTCAATGGAAACACCATATATTTT
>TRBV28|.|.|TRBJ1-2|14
CASSLPLIGYGYTF
TGTGCCAGCAGTTTACCCCTCATAGGCTATGGCTACACCTTC
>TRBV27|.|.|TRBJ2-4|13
CASSQGRKNIQYF
TGTGCCAGCAGTCAGGGGCGCAAAAACATTCAGTACTTC
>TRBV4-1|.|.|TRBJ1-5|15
CASSQGGGRNQPQHF
TGCGCCAGCAGCCAAGGGGGGGGACGCAATCAGCCCCAGCATTTT
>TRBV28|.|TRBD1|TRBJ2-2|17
CASSPPPGTDGTGELFF
TGTGCCAGCAGTCCTCCCCCGGGGACAGATGGGACCGGGGAGCTGTTTTTT
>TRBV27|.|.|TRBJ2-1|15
CASSPGSRAYNEQFF
TGTGCCAGCAGTCCCGGGTCGAGAGCCTACAATGAGCAGTTCTTC
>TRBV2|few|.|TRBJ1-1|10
CASSEAEAFF
TGTGCCAGCAGTGAAGCTGAAGCTTTCTTT
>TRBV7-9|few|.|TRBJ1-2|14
CASSLGPGRDGYTF
TGTGCCAGCAGCTTAGGACCCGGCAGAGATGGCTACACCTTC
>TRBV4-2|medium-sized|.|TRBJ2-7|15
CASSQEAARAYEQYF
TGTGCCAGCAGCCAAGAGGCGGCTAGGGCATACGAGCAGTACTTC
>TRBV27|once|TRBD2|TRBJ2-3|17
CASSGSSGALSTDTQYF
TGTGCCAGCAGTGGCTCAAGCGGGGCCCTTTCCACAGATACGCAGTATTTT
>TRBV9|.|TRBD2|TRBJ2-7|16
CASSRAGGEPTYEQYF
TGTGCCAGCAGTCGAGCGGGGGGCGAGCCAACCTACGAGCAGTACTTC
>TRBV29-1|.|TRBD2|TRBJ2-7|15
CSVEESSGEAYEQYF
TGCAGCGTTGAAGAGTCTAGCGGTGAAGCCTACGAGCAGTACTTC
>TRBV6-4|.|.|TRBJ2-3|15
CASSGGIRGTDTQYF
TGTGCCAGCAGTGGGGGAATTCGAGGCACAGATACGCAGTATTTT
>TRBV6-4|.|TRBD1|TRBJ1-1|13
CASSARQGAEAFF
TGTGCCAGCAGTGCACGACAGGGCGCTGAAGCTTTCTTT
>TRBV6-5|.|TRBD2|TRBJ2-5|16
CASSYSFGGAQETQYF
TGTGCCAGCAGTTACTCCTTCGGGGGGGCCCAAGAGACCCAGTACTTC
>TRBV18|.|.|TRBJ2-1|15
CASSPQGETYNEQFF
TGTGCCAGCTCACCACAGGGAGAAACCTACAATGAGCAGTTCTTC
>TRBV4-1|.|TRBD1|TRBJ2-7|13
CASSLRQGREQYF
TGCGCCAGCAGCCTCAGACAGGGGAGAGAGCAGTACTTC
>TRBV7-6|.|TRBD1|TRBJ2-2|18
CASSLVGTGFLNTGELFF
TGTGCCAGCAGCTTAGTAGGGACAGGCTTCCTTAACACCGGGGAGCTGTTTTTT